This TCR beta chain was obtained from a study of T cell responses to AZD1222 COVID-19 vaccine. The germline V and J ends were trimmed by 6 bases and 5 bases, with 14 bases remaining between them. This CDR3 comprises 14 residues. Germline-derived CDR1 and CDR2 are MNHEY and SMNVEV (reference sequence). The assay was immunoSEQ multiplex PCR, and TCRdb's table has in-frame clones only and misses some. Of some 120,000 clones listed, 85% to 90% are singletons. This specimen consisted of peripheral blood, obtained on day 0 of AZD1222 vaccination. V usage is TRBV27 and J usage is TRBJ2-1; no firm D call. The sequence derives from an adult in good health. Here the CDR3 DNA reads TGTGCCAGCAGAACGGCCCAACAAGACAATGAGCAGTTCTTC. Protein product: CASRTAQQDNEQFF.